This is a list of T cell receptor beta chains from one sample in a study of identifying expanded T cells in peripheral blood. The protocol was immunoSEQ multiplex PCR, while the TCRdb copy is restricted to in-frame clones and leaves out a portion. The sample gives under 150,000 clones, about 80% of which show up once; 2.5% to 4% is in the top ten. Input material: blood. These receptors all stem from a person aged 18-70 years in good health. Each CDR3 is given with its conserved first and last residue. The D gene is left open where the match is weak. Size is stated for part of the rows, as once, few or many counts, or as a class when the clone is expanded.

clone_size	v_call	d_call	j_call	cdr3_nt	cdr3_aa
-	TRBV30	-	TRBJ1-6	TGTGCCTGGAGTGTGGCGACCCGGGGTAATTCACCCCTCCACTTT	CAWSVATRGNSPLHF
-	TRBV7-9	-	TRBJ2-5	TGTGCCAGCAGCTTAGCGCGAGAGACCCAGTACTTC	CASSLARETQYF
-	TRBV7-9	TRBD1	TRBJ2-7	TGTGCCAGCAGCGTGGACAGGGCCTACGAGCAGTACTTC	CASSVDRAYEQYF
-	TRBV5-4	-	TRBJ1-2	TGTGCCAGCAGCTCCTACGGAGCTAACTATGGCTACACCTTC	CASSSYGANYGYTF
-	TRBV6-5	TRBD1	TRBJ1-4	TGTGCCAGCAGTTACACAACAGGGGCAATTGAAAAACTGTTTTTT	CASSYTTGAIEKLFF
-	TRBV9	-	TRBJ1-2	TGTGCCAGCAGTCCTGGACATTCGAGGTCCGAGTACACCTTC	CASSPGHSRSEYTF
-	TRBV7-8	-	TRBJ2-7	TGTGCCAGCAGTCTCCCACCGGGCGAGCAGTACTTC	CASSLPPGEQYF
-	TRBV7-9	TRBD1	TRBJ2-1	TGTGCCAGCAGCTTTCAGGGGGCGCTTAATGAGCAGTTCTTC	CASSFQGALNEQFF
-	TRBV10-1	-	TRBJ2-7	TGCGCCAGCTCCGAGAAGGTTTCTAACTACGAGCAGTACTTC	CASSEKVSNYEQYF
-	TRBV6-6	-	TRBJ1-2	TGTGCCAGCAGTTATCCGGCGGGGGATAACTATGGCTACACCTTC	CASSYPAGDNYGYTF
few	TRBV28	-	TRBJ1-5	TGTGCCAGCAGTTCCGTGGAGTTCGCCAATCAGCCCCAGCATTTT	CASSSVEFANQPQHF
-	TRBV6-1	-	TRBJ1-2	TGTGCCAGCAGCGGACAGCCCTATGGCTACACCTTC	CASSGQPYGYTF
-	TRBV4-3	-	TRBJ1-4	TGCGCCAGCAGCCAAGGGGGACTTTTTAATGAAAAACTGTTTTTT	CASSQGGLFNEKLFF
-	TRBV7-8	TRBD2	TRBJ2-1	TGTGCCAGCAGCTTACGGGGTAGCGGGGGGCCTTACAATGAGCAGTTCTTC	CASSLRGSGGPYNEQFF
-	TRBV2	TRBD1	TRBJ1-2	TGTGCCAGCATTGACAGGGGGTCATATGGCTACACCTTC	CASIDRGSYGYTF
few	TRBV11-2	-	TRBJ2-3	TGTGCCAGCAGCTCAGAACACGGGGGAACGCAGTATTTT	CASSSEHGGTQYF
-	TRBV6-5	-	TRBJ2-7	TGTGCCAGCAGTTACTCGAAAGTCGAGCAGTACTTC	CASSYSKVEQYF
-	TRBV4-3	-	TRBJ1-3	TGCGCCAGCAGTCAGGGCACCCTATCTGGAAACACCATATATTTT	CASSQGTLSGNTIYF
-	TRBV11-3	TRBD1	TRBJ1-2	TGTGCCAGCAGCAGCGACAGGGTAGGGTATGGCTACACCTTC	CASSSDRVGYGYTF
once	TRBV7-3	-	TRBJ2-7	TGTGCCAGCAGCTTAGCGGGGTCCTACGAGCAGTACTTC	CASSLAGSYEQYF
-	TRBV5-1	-	TRBJ2-7	TGCGCCAGCAGCTTGGTTGGAATACTCTACGAGCAGTACTTC	CASSLVGILYEQYF
-	TRBV13	-	TRBJ2-3	TGTGCCAGCAGCCCCAGCACAGATACGCAGTATTTT	CASSPSTDTQYF
-	TRBV5-1	-	TRBJ2-2	TGCGCCAGCAGCATGCGCGACAGGTCCACCGGGGAGCTGTTTTTT	CASSMRDRSTGELFF
-	TRBV6-6	-	TRBJ1-5	TGTGCCAGCGGGACCGGGGGGCGCTTTCAGCCCCAGCATTTT	CASGTGGRFQPQHF
-	TRBV11-2	TRBD2	TRBJ2-1	TGTGCCAGCAGCTCCACCTCGGACCTAGCGGGGGGGCCACGCAATGAGCAGTTCTTC	CASSSTSDLAGGPRNEQFF
-	TRBV15	-	TRBJ1-1	TGTGCCACCAGCAGGAGGACCTACCCACGCACCACTGAAGCTTTCTTT	CATSRRTYPRTTEAFF
-	TRBV7-9	-	TRBJ1-5	TGTGCCAGCAGCGACAGTGAATATCAGCCCCAGCATTTT	CASSDSEYQPQHF
-	TRBV4-3	TRBD1	TRBJ1-2	TGCGCCAGCAGCCAAGCTCCTACCAGGGACAGGGTGGGGGGAGGAATCTATGGCTACACCTTC	CASSQAPTRDRVGGGIYGYTF
-	TRBV30	-	TRBJ2-3	TGTGCCTGGAGTTGGACAGATACGCAGTATTTT	CAWSWTDTQYF
-	TRBV10-3	-	TRBJ1-5	TGTGCCATCAGTACGCTAGCGGATCAGCCCCAGCATTTT	CAISTLADQPQHF
-	TRBV30	-	TRBJ1-3	TGTGCCTACGACAGTCTTTCTGGAAACACCATATATTTT	CAYDSLSGNTIYF
-	TRBV6-1	-	TRBJ1-3	TGTGCCAGCAGTGAAGCCCCCACCGGCATCTTCTACTACACCATATATTTT	CASSEAPTGIFYYTIYF
-	TRBV19	-	TRBJ2-2	TGTGCCAGTAGTACCCCAGGGCCCAACACCGGGGAGCTGTTTTTT	CASSTPGPNTGELFF
-	TRBV7-2	TRBD2	TRBJ2-5	TGTGCCAGCAGCTTAAGGACTAGCCAAGAGACCCAGTACTTC	CASSLRTSQETQYF
-	TRBV7-3	-	TRBJ2-5	TGTGCCAGCAGCTTAGGCAGCTCCCAAGAGACCCAGTACTTC	CASSLGSSQETQYF
-	TRBV5-1	TRBD2	TRBJ2-2	TGCGCCAGCAGCCCGGGGGGGAACCCCCGAACCGGGGAGCTGTTTTTT	CASSPGGNPRTGELFF
once	TRBV19	-	TRBJ2-7	TGTGCCAGTAGTGGGCTCAGGGGAAGTTACGAGCAGTACTTC	CASSGLRGSYEQYF
-	TRBV4-1	TRBD2	TRBJ2-5	TGCGCCAGCAGCCAAGTGGGGCGGGGGGTGGAGACCCAGTACTTC	CASSQVGRGVETQYF
once	TRBV27	TRBD1	TRBJ1-1	TGTGCCAGCAGTTTACAGGGGGCTGGAATGAACACTGAAGCTTTCTTT	CASSLQGAGMNTEAFF
-	TRBV6-5	-	TRBJ1-6	TGTGCCAGCAACTTGGGGGGGGATTCACCCCTCCACTTT	CASNLGGDSPLHF
-	TRBV2	-	TRBJ2-7	TGTGCCAGCAGTGTCAGCACTTACGAGCAGTACTTC	CASSVSTYEQYF
-	TRBV11-3	-	TRBJ2-7	TGTGCCAGCAGCTTAGCCACACAGGGGAGGCGCGGATACGAGCAGTACTTC	CASSLATQGRRGYEQYF
-	TRBV6-5	-	TRBJ2-7	TGTGCCAGCAGTTACAAGAATGGGGGGTTCTACGAGCAGTACTTC	CASSYKNGGFYEQYF
-	TRBV7-6	-	TRBJ1-5	TGTGCCAGCAGCTCCACCGCGGGGGTAGGGCAGCCCCAGCATTTT	CASSSTAGVGQPQHF
-	TRBV19	-	TRBJ1-2	TGTGCCAGTATCGGAGCTAACTATGGCTACACCTTC	CASIGANYGYTF
-	TRBV30	-	TRBJ2-5	TGTGCCTGGAGCGGGGATCAAGAGACCCAGTACTTC	CAWSGDQETQYF